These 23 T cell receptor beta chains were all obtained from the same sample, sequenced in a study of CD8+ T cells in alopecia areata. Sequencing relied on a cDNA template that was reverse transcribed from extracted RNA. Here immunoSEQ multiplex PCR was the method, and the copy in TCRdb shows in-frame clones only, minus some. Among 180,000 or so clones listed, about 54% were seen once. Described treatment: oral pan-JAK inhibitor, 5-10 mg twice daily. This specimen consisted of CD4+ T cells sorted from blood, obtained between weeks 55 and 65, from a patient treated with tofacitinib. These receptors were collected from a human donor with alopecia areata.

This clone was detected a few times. CDR3 coding DNA: TGCAGCGTTGCCCGGGGTGGGGACTATGGCTACACCTTC. Protein product: CSVARGGDYGYTF. The chain carries TRBV29-1 and TRBJ1-2; no definite D call. Trimming pared 4 bases from V and 3 bases from J, leaving 12 bases between. The CDR3 contains 13 residues. Germline CDR1 SQVTM, CDR2 ANQGSEA.

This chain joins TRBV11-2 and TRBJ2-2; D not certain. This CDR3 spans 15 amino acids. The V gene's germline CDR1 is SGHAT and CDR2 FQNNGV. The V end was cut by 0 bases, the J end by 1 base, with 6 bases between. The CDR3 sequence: CASSLDPRNTGELFF. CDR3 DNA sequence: TGTGCCAGCAGCTTAGACCCCAGGAACACCGGGGAGCTGTTTTTT. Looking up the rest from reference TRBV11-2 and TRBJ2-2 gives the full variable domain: EAGVAQSPRYKIIEKRQSVAFWCNPISGHATLYWYQQILGQGPKLLIQFQNNGVVDDSQLPKDRFSAERLKGVDSTLKIQPAKLEDSAVYLCASSLDPRNTGELFFGEGSRLTVL.

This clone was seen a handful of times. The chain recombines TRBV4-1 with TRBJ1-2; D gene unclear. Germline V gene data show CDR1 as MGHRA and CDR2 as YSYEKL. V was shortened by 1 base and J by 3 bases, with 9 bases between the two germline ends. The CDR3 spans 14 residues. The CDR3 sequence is CASSQAAGHYGYTF. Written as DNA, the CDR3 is TGCGCCAGCAGCCAAGCGGCGGGCCACTATGGCTACACCTTC.

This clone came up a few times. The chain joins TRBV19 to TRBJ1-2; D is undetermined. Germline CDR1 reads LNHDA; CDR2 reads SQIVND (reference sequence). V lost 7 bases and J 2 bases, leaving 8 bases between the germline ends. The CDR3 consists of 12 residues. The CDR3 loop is CASKNSNYGYTF. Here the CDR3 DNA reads TGTGCCAGTAAAAACAGCAACTATGGCTACACCTTC. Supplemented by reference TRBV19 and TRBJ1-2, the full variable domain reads DGGITQSPKYLFRKEGQNVTLSCEQNLNHDAMYWYRQDPGQGLRLIYYSQIVNDFQKGDIAEGYSVSREKKESFPLTVTSAQKNPTAFYLCASKNSNYGYTFGSGTRLTVV.

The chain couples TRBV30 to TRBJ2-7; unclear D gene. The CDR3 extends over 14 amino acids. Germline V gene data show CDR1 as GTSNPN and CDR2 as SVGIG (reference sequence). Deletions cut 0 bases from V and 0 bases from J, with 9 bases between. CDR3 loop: CAWSVQGSSYEQYF. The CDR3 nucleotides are TGTGCCTGGAGTGTACAAGGCAGCTCCTACGAGCAGTACTTC.

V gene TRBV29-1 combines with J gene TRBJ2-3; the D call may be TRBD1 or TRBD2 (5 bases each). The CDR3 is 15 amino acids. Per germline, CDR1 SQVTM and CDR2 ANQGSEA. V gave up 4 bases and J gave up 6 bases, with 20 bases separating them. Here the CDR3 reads CSVVVGGTTSDTQYF. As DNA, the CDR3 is TGCAGCGTTGTCGTTGGGGGTACAACATCGGATACGCAGTATTTT.

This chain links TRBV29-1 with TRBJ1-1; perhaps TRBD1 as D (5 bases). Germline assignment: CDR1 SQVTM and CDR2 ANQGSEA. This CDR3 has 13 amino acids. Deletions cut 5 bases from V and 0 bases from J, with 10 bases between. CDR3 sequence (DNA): TGCAGCGTTCTCAGGGTTGTGAACACTGAAGCTTTCTTT. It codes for CSVLRVVNTEAFF.

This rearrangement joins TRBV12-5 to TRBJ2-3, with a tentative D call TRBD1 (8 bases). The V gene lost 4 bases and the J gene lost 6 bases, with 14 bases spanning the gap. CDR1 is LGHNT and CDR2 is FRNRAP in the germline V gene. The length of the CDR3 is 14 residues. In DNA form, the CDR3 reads TGTGCTAGTGGTTCAGGACAGGGAGGGGATACGCAGTATTTT. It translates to CASGSGQGGDTQYF.

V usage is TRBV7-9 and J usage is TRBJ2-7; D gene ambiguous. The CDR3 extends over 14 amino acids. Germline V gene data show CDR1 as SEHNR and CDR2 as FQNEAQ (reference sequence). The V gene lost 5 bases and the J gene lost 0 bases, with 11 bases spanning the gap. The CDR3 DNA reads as TGTGCCAGCAGCCCATCTAGTAACTCCTACGAGCAGTACTTC. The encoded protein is CASSPSSNSYEQYF.

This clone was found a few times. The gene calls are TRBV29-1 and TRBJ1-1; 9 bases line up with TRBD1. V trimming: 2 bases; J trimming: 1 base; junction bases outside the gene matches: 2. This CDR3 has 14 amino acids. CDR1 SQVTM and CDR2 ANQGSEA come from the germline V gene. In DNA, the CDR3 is TGCAGCGTTGAACTACAGGGGGCGAACACTGAAGCTTTCTTT. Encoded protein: CSVELQGANTEAFF.

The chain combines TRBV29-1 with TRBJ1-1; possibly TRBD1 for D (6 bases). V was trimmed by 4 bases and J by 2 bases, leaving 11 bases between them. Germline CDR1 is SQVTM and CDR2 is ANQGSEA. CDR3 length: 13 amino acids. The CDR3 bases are TGCAGCGTTGCCAACAGGGCTAACACTGAAGCTTTCTTT. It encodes CSVANRANTEAFF.

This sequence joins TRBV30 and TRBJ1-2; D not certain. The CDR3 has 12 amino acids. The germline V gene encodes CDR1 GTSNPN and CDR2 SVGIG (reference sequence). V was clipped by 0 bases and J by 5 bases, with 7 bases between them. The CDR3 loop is CAWSVRRYGYTF. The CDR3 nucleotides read TGTGCCTGGAGTGTAAGGAGGTATGGCTACACCTTC.

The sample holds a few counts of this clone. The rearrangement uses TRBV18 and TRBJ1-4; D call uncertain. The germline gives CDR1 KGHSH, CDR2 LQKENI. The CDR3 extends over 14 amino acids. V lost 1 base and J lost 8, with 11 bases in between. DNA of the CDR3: TGTGCCAGCTCACCACGCCAGGACCCAGAAAAACTGTTTTTT. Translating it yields CASSPRQDPEKLFF. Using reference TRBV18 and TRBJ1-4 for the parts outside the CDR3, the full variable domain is NAGVMQNPRHLVRRRGQEARLRCSPMKGHSHVYWYRQLPEEGLKFMVYLQKENIIDESGMPKERFSAEFPKEGPSILRIQQVVRGDSAAYFCASSPRQDPEKLFFGSGTQLSVL.

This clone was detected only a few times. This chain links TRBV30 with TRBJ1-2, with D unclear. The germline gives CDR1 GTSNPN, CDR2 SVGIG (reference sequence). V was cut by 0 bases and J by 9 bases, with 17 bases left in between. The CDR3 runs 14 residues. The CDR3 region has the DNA TGTGCCTGGAGTGTACGTAGGTCAGGTACACGCTACACCTTC. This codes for CAWSVRRSGTRYTF.

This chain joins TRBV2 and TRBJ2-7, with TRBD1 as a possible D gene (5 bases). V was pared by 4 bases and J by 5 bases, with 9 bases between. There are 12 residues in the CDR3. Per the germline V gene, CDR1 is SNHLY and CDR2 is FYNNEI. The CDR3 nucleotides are TGTGCCAGCAGTGCAGGGTCTCACGAGCAGTACTTC. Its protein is CASSAGSHEQYF.

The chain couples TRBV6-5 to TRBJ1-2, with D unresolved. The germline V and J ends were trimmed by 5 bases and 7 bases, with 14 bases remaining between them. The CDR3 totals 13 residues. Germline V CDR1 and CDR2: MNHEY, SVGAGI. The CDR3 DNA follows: TGTGCCAGCAGTCCCTCTTTAAGCGGTGGCTACACCTTC. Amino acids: CASSPSLSGGYTF.

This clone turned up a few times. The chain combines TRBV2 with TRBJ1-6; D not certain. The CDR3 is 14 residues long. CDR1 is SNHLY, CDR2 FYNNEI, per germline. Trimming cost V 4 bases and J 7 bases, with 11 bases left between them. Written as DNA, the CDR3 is TGTGCCAGCAGTGTACTTTTACAAAATTCACCCCTCCACTTT. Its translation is CASSVLLQNSPLHF.

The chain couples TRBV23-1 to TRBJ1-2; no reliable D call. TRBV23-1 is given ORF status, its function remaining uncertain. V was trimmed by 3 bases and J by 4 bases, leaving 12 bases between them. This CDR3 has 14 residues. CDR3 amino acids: CASSQGAAAYGYTF. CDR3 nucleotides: TGCGCCAGCAGTCAGGGCGCCGCGGCCTATGGCTACACCTTC.

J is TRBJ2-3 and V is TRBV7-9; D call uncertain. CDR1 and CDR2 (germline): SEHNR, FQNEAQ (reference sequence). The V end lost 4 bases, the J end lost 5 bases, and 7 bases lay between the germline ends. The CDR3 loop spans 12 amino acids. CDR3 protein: CASSYPRDTQYF. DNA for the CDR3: TGTGCCAGCAGCTACCCTAGAGATACGCAGTATTTT. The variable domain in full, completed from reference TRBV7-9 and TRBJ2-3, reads DTGVSQNPRHKITKRGQNVTFRCDPISEHNRLYWYRQTLGQGPEFLTYFQNEAQLEKSRLLSDRFSAERPKGSFSTLEIQRTEQGDSAMYLCASSYPRDTQYFGPGTRLTVL.

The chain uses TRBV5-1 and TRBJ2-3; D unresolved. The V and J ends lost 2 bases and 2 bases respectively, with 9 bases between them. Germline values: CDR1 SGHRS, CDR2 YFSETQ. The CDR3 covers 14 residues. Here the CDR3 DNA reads TGCGCCAGCAGCTTCGACTTGAACACAGATACGCAGTATTTT. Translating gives CASSFDLNTDTQYF.

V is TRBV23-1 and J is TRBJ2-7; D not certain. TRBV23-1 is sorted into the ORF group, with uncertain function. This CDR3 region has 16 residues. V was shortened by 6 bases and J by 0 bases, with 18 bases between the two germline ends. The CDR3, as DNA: TGCGCCAGCAGCACCCCCGAGAAGGCCCTCTCCTACGAGCAGTACTTC. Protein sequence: CASSTPEKALSYEQYF.

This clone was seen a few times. CDR3 in DNA: TGTGCCAGCAGTGAATTTGGGAGCAATCAGCCCCAGCATTTT. Its protein is CASSEFGSNQPQHF. This sequence joins TRBV6-1 and TRBJ1-5; unclear D gene. Germline CDR1 and CDR2: MNHNS and SASEGT. The CDR3 contains 14 residues. Trimming pared 2 bases from V and 1 base from J, leaving 6 bases between.

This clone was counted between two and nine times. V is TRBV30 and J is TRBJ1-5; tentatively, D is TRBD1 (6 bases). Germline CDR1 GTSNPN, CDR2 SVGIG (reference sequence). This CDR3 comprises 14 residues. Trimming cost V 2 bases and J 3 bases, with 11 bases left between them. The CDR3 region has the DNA TGTGCCTGGAGTACTGGACAGTCCAATCAGCCCCAGCATTTT. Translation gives CAWSTGQSNQPQHF. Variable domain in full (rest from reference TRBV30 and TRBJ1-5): SQTIHQWPATLVQPVGSPLSLECTVEGTSNPNLYWYRQAAGRGLQLLFYSVGIGQISSEVPQNLSASRPQDRQFILSSKKLLLSDSGFYLCAWSTGQSNQPQHFGDGTRLSIL.